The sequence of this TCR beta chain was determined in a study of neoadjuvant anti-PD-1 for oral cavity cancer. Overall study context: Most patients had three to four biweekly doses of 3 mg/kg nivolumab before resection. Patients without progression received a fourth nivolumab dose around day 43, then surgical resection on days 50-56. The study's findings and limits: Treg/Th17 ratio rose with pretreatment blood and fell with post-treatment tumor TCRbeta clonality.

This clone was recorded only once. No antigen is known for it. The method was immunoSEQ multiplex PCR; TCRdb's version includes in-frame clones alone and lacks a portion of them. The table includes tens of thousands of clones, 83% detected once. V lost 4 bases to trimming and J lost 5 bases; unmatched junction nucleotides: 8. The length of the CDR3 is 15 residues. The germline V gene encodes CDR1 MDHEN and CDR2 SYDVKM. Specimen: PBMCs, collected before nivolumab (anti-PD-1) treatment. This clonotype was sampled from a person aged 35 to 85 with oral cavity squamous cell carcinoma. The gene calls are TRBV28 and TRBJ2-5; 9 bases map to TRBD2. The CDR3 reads CASSSPLAGVETQYF. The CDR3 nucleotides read TGTGCCAGCAGTTCTCCATTAGCGGGAGTGGAGACCCAGTACTTC.